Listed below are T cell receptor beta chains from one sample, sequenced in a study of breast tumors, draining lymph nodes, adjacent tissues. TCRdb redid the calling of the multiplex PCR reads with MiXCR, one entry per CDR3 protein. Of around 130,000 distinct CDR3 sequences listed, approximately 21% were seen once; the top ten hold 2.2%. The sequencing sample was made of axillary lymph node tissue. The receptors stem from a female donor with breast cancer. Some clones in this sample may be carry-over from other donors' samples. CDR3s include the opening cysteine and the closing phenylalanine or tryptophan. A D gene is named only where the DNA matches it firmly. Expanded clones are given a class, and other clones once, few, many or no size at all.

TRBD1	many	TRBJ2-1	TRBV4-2	CASSQGGTGGKNEQFF	TGTGCCAGCAGCCAAGGGGGGACAGGGGGAAAAAATGAGCAGTTCTTC
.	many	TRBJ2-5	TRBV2	CASSDRLQETQYF	TGTGCCAGCAGTGACAGATTACAAGAGACCCAGTACTTC
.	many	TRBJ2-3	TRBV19	CASRRGWDTDTQYF	TGTGCCAGTAGACGGGGGTGGGACACAGATACGCAGTATTTT
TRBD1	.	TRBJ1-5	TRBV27	CASGDRGRPSQPQHF	TGTGCCAGCGGGGACAGGGGGCGGCCAAGTCAGCCCCAGCATTTT
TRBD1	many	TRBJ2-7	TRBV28	CASSGTGTGAHEQYF	TGTGCCAGCAGTGGCACCGGGACAGGGGCCCACGAGCAGTACTTC
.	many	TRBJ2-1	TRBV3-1	CASRGWSYNEQFF	TGTGCCAGCAGGGGGTGGTCCTACAATGAGCAGTTCTTC
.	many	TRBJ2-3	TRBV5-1	CASSLASRGIGTDTQYF	TGCGCCAGCAGCTTGGCATCCCGCGGGATAGGCACAGATACGCAGTATTTT
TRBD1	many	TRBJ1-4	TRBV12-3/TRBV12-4	CASSLALIPGQGYEKLFF	TGTGCCAGCAGTTTAGCGCTAATACCGGGACAGGGTTATGAAAAACTGTTTTTT
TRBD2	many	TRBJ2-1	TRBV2	CASRVTSGSLNEQFF	TGTGCCAGCAGGGTGACTAGCGGGAGTTTAAATGAGCAGTTCTTC
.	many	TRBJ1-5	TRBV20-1	CSATGHSNQPQHF	TGCAGTGCTACAGGTCATAGCAATCAGCCCCAGCATTTT